Listed below are T cell receptor beta chains from one sample, sequenced in a study of breast tumors, draining lymph nodes, adjacent tissues. TCRdb analysed the multiplex PCR reads with MiXCR anew, one entry per CDR3 protein. The sample records about 180,000 distinct CDR3 sequences, about 33% being singletons. Sequenced sample: axillary lymph node tissue. These receptors were collected from a female donor with breast cancer. Some clones in this sample may be carry-over from other donors' samples. Both conserved end residues are trimmed from each CDR3. Each record gives: D gene, V gene, J gene, CDR3 protein. A D gene is named only where the DNA matches it firmly.

d_gene: .
v_gene: TRBV7-8
j_gene: TRBJ1-2
CDR3aa: ASSRGLTYGYT

d_gene: .
v_gene: TRBV11-3
j_gene: TRBJ2-7
CDR3aa: ASTAGADSGNEQY

d_gene: TRBD2
v_gene: TRBV6-6
j_gene: TRBJ2-7
CDR3aa: ASSGTSGYEQY

d_gene: .
v_gene: TRBV20-1
j_gene: TRBJ1-3
CDR3aa: SAGRDRSSANTIY

d_gene: .
v_gene: TRBV12-3/TRBV12-4
j_gene: TRBJ1-3
CDR3aa: ASSQQGYTIY

d_gene: .
v_gene: TRBV7-9
j_gene: TRBJ2-7
CDR3aa: ASSPEQESLRRYEQY

d_gene: .
v_gene: TRBV24-1
j_gene: TRBJ2-6
CDR3aa: ATKTGTPGANVLT

d_gene: .
v_gene: TRBV12-3/TRBV12-4
j_gene: TRBJ1-5
CDR3aa: ASWDGGSNQPQH

d_gene: .
v_gene: TRBV7-3
j_gene: TRBJ1-1
CDR3aa: ASSLYGTSNTEAF

d_gene: .
v_gene: TRBV9
j_gene: TRBJ1-6
CDR3aa: ASSVDSGGSPLH

d_gene: TRBD1
v_gene: TRBV18
j_gene: TRBJ2-1
CDR3aa: ASSPGTGEQF